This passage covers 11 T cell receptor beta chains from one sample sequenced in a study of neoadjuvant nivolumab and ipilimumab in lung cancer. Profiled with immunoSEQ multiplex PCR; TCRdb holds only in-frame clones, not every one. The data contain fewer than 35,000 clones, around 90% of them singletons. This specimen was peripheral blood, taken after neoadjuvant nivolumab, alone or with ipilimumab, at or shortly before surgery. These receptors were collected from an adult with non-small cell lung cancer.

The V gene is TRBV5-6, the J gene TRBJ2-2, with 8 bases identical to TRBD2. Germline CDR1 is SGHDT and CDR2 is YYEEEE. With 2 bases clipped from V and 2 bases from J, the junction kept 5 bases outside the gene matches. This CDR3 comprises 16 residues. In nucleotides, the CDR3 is TGTGCCAGCAGCTTTAGCGGGAAAAGAAACACCGGGGAGCTGTTTTTT. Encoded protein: CASSFSGKRNTGELFF.

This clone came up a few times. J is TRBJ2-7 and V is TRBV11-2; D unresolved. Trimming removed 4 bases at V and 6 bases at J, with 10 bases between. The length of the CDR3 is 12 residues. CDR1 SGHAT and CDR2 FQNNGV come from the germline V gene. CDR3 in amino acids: CASSWSVGEQYF. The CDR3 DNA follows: TGTGCCAGCAGCTGGAGTGTTGGCGAGCAGTACTTC.

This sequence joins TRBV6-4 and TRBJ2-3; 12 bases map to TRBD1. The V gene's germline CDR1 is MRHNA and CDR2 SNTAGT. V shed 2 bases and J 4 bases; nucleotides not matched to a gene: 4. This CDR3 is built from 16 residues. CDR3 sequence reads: CASSDGGTGGPDTQYF. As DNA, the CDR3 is TGTGCCAGCAGTGACGGCGGGACAGGGGGCCCAGATACGCAGTATTTT.

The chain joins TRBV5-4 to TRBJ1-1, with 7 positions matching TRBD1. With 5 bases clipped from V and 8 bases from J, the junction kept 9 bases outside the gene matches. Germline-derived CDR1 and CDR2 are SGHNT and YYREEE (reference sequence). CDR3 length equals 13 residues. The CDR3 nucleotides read TGTGCCAGCAGACAGCAGGGGGAAGACGAAGCTTTCTTT. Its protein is CASRQQGEDEAFF.

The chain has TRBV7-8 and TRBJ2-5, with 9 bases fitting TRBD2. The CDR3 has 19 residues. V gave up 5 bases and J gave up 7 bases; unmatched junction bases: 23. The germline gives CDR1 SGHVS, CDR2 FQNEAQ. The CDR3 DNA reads TGTGCCAGCAGCCTCCCGGGACTAGCAACAACAGGTCGAATGGGGACCCAGTACTTC. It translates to CASSLPGLATTGRMGTQYF.

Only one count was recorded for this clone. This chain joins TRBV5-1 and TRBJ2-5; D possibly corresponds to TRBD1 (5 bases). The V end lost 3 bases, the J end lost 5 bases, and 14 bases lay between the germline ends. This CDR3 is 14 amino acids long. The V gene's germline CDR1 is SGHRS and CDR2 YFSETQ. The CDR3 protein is CASSWTQGPETQYF. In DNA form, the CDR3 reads TGCGCCAGCAGCTGGACGCAGGGTCCCGAGACCCAGTACTTC.

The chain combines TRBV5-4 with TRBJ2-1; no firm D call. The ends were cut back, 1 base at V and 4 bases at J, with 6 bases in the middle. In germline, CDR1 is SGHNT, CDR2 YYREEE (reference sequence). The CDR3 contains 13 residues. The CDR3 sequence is CASSLPSYNEQFF. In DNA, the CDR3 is TGTGCCAGCAGCTTGCCATCTTACAATGAGCAGTTCTTC.

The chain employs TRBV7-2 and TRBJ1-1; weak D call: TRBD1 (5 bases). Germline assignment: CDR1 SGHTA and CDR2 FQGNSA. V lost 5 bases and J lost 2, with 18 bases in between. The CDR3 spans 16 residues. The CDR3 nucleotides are TGTGCCAGCAGCCCAATGCGGGGCCTATCAAACACTGAAGCTTTCTTT. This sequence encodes CASSPMRGLSNTEAFF.

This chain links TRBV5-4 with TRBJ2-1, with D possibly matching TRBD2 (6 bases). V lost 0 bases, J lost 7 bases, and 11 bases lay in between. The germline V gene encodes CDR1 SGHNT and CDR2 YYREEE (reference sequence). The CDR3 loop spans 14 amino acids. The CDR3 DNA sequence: TGTGCCAGCAGCTTGGCGGGAGTGGGAAATGAGCAGTTCTTC. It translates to CASSLAGVGNEQFF.

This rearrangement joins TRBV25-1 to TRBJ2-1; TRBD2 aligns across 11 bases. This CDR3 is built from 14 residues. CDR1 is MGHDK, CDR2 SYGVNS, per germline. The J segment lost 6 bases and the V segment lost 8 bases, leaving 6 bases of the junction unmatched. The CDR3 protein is CASQGTSGSNEQFF. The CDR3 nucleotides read TGTGCCAGCCAAGGGACTAGCGGATCCAATGAGCAGTTCTTC.

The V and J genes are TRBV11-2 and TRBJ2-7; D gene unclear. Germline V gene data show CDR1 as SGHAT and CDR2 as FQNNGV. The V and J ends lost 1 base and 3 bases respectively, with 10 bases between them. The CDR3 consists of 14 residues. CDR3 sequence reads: CASSLVSRLYEQYF. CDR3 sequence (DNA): TGTGCCAGCAGCTTAGTTTCCCGCCTCTACGAGCAGTACTTC.